This T cell receptor beta chain is from a study of blood T cell repertoires in COVID-19. The CDR3 has 15 residues. Per the germline V gene, CDR1 is SEHNR and CDR2 is FQNEAQ (reference sequence). With 5 bases clipped from V and 0 bases from J, the junction kept 3 bases outside the gene matches. The assay was immunoSEQ multiplex PCR, and TCRdb's table has in-frame clones only and misses some. The sample holds approximately 250,000 clones; 88% are singletons and the top ten take 0.95% to 1.5%. Participants' own reports of clinical history determined their cohort assignment. The clonotype comes from a woman between 40 and 55 years old with acute COVID-19. V gene TRBV7-9 combines with J gene TRBJ2-1, with 8 bases matching TRBD2. The sequencing input was PBMCs or T cells enriched from blood (not recorded which). DNA for the CDR3: TGTGCCAGCAGCGCCACTAGCGGCTCCTACAATGAGCAGTTCTTC. The encoded protein is CASSATSGSYNEQFF.